This T cell receptor beta chain derives from a study of cytomegalovirus exposure and HLA in healthy donors. In regard to this clone: The antigen is unknown.

Overall study results and limits: Some TCR beta chains (164 of them) were listed as cytomegalovirus-associated. Rare sequences made up most TCRs, while some public TCRs were found in many donors. Productive status was seen about 90% or about 30% of the time for most TCR beta V segments in an earlier analysis. Information on immune exposure was restricted to one variable (CMV serostatus).

The PCR used 60 Vbeta and 13 Jbeta primers. Sequencing was performed with immunoSEQ multiplex PCR; in TCRdb, only in-frame clones are kept and a portion is missing. Its listing shows more than 100,000 clones. This CDR3 has 13 residues. The germline CDR1 and CDR2 sequences are SQVTM and ANQGSEA. The ends lost 7 bases at V and 1 base at J; junction bases unmatched: 1. The chain couples TRBV29-1 to TRBJ1-5; 10 bases line up with TRBD1. The sample was PBMCs. The source is a middle-aged woman in good health and CMV-seronegative. The CDR3 region is CSAGQGSNQPQHF. The CDR3 nucleotides are TGCAGCGCGGGACAGGGGAGCAATCAGCCCCAGCATTTT.